This TCR beta chain was sequenced for a study of blood T cell repertoires in COVID-19. Study-wide background: Samples came from the United States, Italy and Spain, spanning acute and convalescent COVID-19. Nucleic acid was either cDNA or gDNA, and it came from T cells, B-cell-depleted T cells, or PBMCs.

Trimming left V 0 bases short and J 6 bases short, with 16 bases between. From germline, CDR1 is KGHSH and CDR2 LQKENI. This CDR3 is 16 amino acids long. This clone came up once. Clones were sequenced by immunoSEQ multiplex PCR, and TCRdb holds only the in-frame ones, with some missing. The table lists about 130,000 clones, 70% to 90% of them singletons, with approximately 4% in the top ten. This chain links TRBV18 with TRBJ2-3; a weak D match, TRBD2 (6 bases). This TCR derives from an older woman with acute or convalescent COVID-19. Sequencing was carried out using peripheral blood. The CDR3 region is CASSPPRRTRGDTQYF. The CDR3 nucleotides are TGTGCCAGCTCACCACCTCGCCGCACTCGGGGGGATACGCAGTATTTT.